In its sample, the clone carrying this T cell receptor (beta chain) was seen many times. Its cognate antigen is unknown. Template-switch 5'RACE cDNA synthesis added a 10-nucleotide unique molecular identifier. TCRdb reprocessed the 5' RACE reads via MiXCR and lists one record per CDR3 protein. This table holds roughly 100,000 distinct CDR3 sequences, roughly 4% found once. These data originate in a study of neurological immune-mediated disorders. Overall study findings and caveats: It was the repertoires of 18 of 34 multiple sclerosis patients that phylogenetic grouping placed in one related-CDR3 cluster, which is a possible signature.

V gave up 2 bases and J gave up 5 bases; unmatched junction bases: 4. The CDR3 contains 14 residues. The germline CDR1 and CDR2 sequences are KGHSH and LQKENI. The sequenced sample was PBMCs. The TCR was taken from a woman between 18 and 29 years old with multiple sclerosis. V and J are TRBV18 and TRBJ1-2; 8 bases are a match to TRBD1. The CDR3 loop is CASSPGQGRYGYTF. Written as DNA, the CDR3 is TGTGCCAGCTCACCAGGACAGGGCAGATATGGCTACACCTTC.